The clone carrying this T cell receptor beta chain is classed as medium-sized (0.01 to 0.1%). There are 14 residues in the CDR3. V shed 3 bases and J shed 0 bases, with 11 bases lying between them. In germline, CDR1 is DFQATT, CDR2 SNEGSKA (reference sequence). This entry is derived from a study of T cells in Graves' hyperthyroidism and ophthalmopathy. There were TCR beta CDR3 regions amplified from RNA transcripts. First-round RT-PCR of the TCR CDR3 relied on the HTBI primer set. TCRdb re-analysed the multiplex PCR reads in MiXCR, keeping a single row per CDR3 protein. Here the sample spans a few hundred thousand distinct CDR3 sequences, about 15% being singletons.

The specimen was blood. The V call is TRBV20-1, the J call TRBJ1-1; no clear D. This sequence was found in a woman between 18 and 30 years old with Graves' hyperthyroidism. The DNA of the CDR3 is TGCAGTGCTAGCCCCATTAGCATGAACACTGAAGCTTTCTTT. It encodes CSASPISMNTEAFF.